This T cell receptor (beta chain) appears in the sequencing data of a study of patients and donors after allogeneic stem cell transplantation. Via MiXCR, TCRdb re-called the RT-PCR reads, giving one row per CDR3 protein. The table lists tens of thousands of distinct CDR3 sequences, roughly 50% of them singletons. Germline trimming cut 6 bases from V and 1 base from J; bases unmatched to any gene: 5. The CDR3 length is 14 residues. The receptor comes from a human donor who was either an allogeneic HSCT recipient or a stem cell or donor lymphocyte infusion donor (not recorded which). It is not recorded whose cells these are; they may come from a transplant donor. The rearrangement links TRBV12-3 or TRBV12-4 to TRBJ1-1; TRBD1 matches at 7 bases. The specimen sequenced was blood, either unsorted or a sorted T cell fraction (not recorded which). The CDR3 DNA reads TGTGCCAGCAGCCCGGGACAGTGGAACACTGAAGCTTTCTTT. The encoded protein is CASSPGQWNTEAFF.